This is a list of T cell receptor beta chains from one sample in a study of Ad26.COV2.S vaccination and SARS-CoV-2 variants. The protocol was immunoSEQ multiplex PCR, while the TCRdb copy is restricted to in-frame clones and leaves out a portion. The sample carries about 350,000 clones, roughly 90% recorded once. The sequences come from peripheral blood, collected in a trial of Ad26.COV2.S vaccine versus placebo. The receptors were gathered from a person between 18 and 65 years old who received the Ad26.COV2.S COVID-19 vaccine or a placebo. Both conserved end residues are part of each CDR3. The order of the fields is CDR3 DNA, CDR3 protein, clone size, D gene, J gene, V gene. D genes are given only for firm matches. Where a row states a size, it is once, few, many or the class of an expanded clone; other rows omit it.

cdr3_nt: TGTGCCAGCAGCCAACTGGAGAACACTGAAGCTTTCTTT
cdr3_aa: CASSQLENTEAFF
clone_size: NA
d_call: NA
j_call: TRBJ1-1
v_call: TRBV4-2

cdr3_nt: TGTGCCAGTAGTATCTTAGCGGGGGGGCAGTACAATGAGCAGTTCTTC
cdr3_aa: CASSILAGGQYNEQFF
clone_size: NA
d_call: TRBD2
j_call: TRBJ2-1
v_call: TRBV19

cdr3_nt: TGTGCCAGCAGCTCCCCCGAGGCGGAGGAAAAACTGTTTTTT
cdr3_aa: CASSSPEAEEKLFF
clone_size: once
d_call: NA
j_call: TRBJ1-4
v_call: TRBV11-3

cdr3_nt: TGTGCCAGCAGCTTTCTCGACGGGTTTGAACATACGCAGTATTTT
cdr3_aa: CASSFLDGFEHTQYF
clone_size: NA
d_call: NA
j_call: TRBJ2-3
v_call: TRBV7-9

cdr3_nt: TGTGCCAGCAACCGACTAGCGGGGGGCCTCCAAGAGACCCAGTACTTC
cdr3_aa: CASNRLAGGLQETQYF
clone_size: NA
d_call: TRBD2
j_call: TRBJ2-5
v_call: TRBV27

cdr3_nt: TGCGCCAGCAGAGCGGGACTAGCTTACGAGCAGTACTTC
cdr3_aa: CASRAGLAYEQYF
clone_size: NA
d_call: TRBD2
j_call: TRBJ2-7
v_call: TRBV10-2

cdr3_nt: TGTGCCAGCAGTGAGGGGGTTAACACTGAAGCTTTCTTT
cdr3_aa: CASSEGVNTEAFF
clone_size: NA
d_call: NA
j_call: TRBJ1-1
v_call: TRBV2

cdr3_nt: TGTGCCAGCAGCCAGGACGGGGTGCACGAGCAGTACTTC
cdr3_aa: CASSQDGVHEQYF
clone_size: NA
d_call: NA
j_call: TRBJ2-7
v_call: TRBV4-2

cdr3_nt: TGTGCCAGCAGTGACCCTGACAGGGCGGGTAATTCACCCCTCCACTTT
cdr3_aa: CASSDPDRAGNSPLHF
clone_size: NA
d_call: TRBD1
j_call: TRBJ1-6
v_call: TRBV6-1

cdr3_nt: TGTGCCAGCAGCCCAGAGGAGGGAAGGGGAGAAAAACTGTTTTTT
cdr3_aa: CASSPEEGRGEKLFF
clone_size: NA
d_call: NA
j_call: TRBJ1-4
v_call: TRBV5-5

cdr3_nt: TGCGCCAGCAGCTTGTTACAGGGCCCAGATACGCAGTATTTT
cdr3_aa: CASSLLQGPDTQYF
clone_size: NA
d_call: NA
j_call: TRBJ2-3
v_call: TRBV5-1

cdr3_nt: TGTGCCAGCAGTCCCCCCCAGGGGGAACAAGAGACCCAGTACTTC
cdr3_aa: CASSPPQGEQETQYF
clone_size: NA
d_call: TRBD1
j_call: TRBJ2-5
v_call: TRBV6-5

cdr3_nt: TGTGCCAGCAGCGGCCGTAGCGGGGGGGCCGCAGATACGCAGTATTTT
cdr3_aa: CASSGRSGGAADTQYF
clone_size: once
d_call: TRBD2
j_call: TRBJ2-3
v_call: TRBV5-5

cdr3_nt: TGTGCCAGCAGCCAGGACAGGGGGAGGAACACTGAAGCTTTCTTT
cdr3_aa: CASSQDRGRNTEAFF
clone_size: NA
d_call: TRBD1
j_call: TRBJ1-1
v_call: TRBV3-1/TRBV3-2

cdr3_nt: TGTGCCACCAGCAGAGATCCAGTGAATCAGCCCCAGCATTTT
cdr3_aa: CATSRDPVNQPQHF
clone_size: NA
d_call: NA
j_call: TRBJ1-5
v_call: TRBV15

cdr3_nt: TGTGCCAGCAGTGAATACCGAGACAGAAATGAAAAACTGTTTTTT
cdr3_aa: CASSEYRDRNEKLFF
clone_size: NA
d_call: NA
j_call: TRBJ1-4
v_call: TRBV25-1

cdr3_nt: TGCGCCAGCAGTCCAGGCAGCGGGGTAGAGACCCAGTACTTC
cdr3_aa: CASSPGSGVETQYF
clone_size: NA
d_call: TRBD2
j_call: TRBJ2-5
v_call: TRBV10-1

cdr3_nt: TGTGCCAGCAGTGATATAGGGGGATCACCCCTCCACTTT
cdr3_aa: CASSDIGGSPLHF
clone_size: NA
d_call: NA
j_call: TRBJ1-6
v_call: TRBV2

cdr3_nt: TGTGCCTGGAGTGTTGACTATGGCTACACCTTC
cdr3_aa: CAWSVDYGYTF
clone_size: NA
d_call: NA
j_call: TRBJ1-2
v_call: TRBV30

cdr3_nt: TGCGCCAGCAGCTTGGACAGGGGAAGGGGCGAGCAGTACTTC
cdr3_aa: CASSLDRGRGEQYF
clone_size: once
d_call: TRBD1
j_call: TRBJ2-7
v_call: TRBV5-1

cdr3_nt: TGTGCCAGCAGCCAAGATCCCGGGACAGACAGCACAGATACGCAGTATTTT
cdr3_aa: CASSQDPGTDSTDTQYF
clone_size: NA
d_call: TRBD1
j_call: TRBJ2-3
v_call: TRBV3-1/TRBV3-2

cdr3_nt: TGTGCCAGCAGCTCGACAGGGAGCTCCTACAATGAGCAGTTCTTC
cdr3_aa: CASSSTGSSYNEQFF
clone_size: NA
d_call: TRBD1
j_call: TRBJ2-1
v_call: TRBV5-5

cdr3_nt: TGCGCCAGCAGCTCCGGTAGCGGGAGCTACGAGCAGTACTTC
cdr3_aa: CASSSGSGSYEQYF
clone_size: NA
d_call: TRBD2
j_call: TRBJ2-7
v_call: TRBV5-1

cdr3_nt: TGTGCCAGCAGTGAAGGGCTTTCCACGTACGATGAGCAGTTCTTC
cdr3_aa: CASSEGLSTYDEQFF
clone_size: NA
d_call: NA
j_call: TRBJ2-1
v_call: TRBV2

cdr3_nt: TGTGCCAGCAGTGAAGAGGAGGCCCCCAATCAGCCCCAGCATTTT
cdr3_aa: CASSEEEAPNQPQHF
clone_size: once
d_call: NA
j_call: TRBJ1-5
v_call: TRBV6-1

cdr3_nt: TGTGCCAGCAGCTTGATAGGGGGGGGCCGGGGGACCCAGCATTTT
cdr3_aa: CASSLIGGGRGTQHF
clone_size: NA
d_call: NA
j_call: TRBJ1-5
v_call: TRBV7-2

cdr3_nt: TGTGCCAGCAGTTACTATCCGGGACAGGGCAATCAGCCCCAGCATTTT
cdr3_aa: CASSYYPGQGNQPQHF
clone_size: NA
d_call: TRBD1
j_call: TRBJ1-5
v_call: TRBV6-6

cdr3_nt: TGTGCCAGCAGCTTCGGGACGGGTAGGAGGGAGACCCAGTACTTC
cdr3_aa: CASSFGTGRRETQYF
clone_size: once
d_call: NA
j_call: TRBJ2-5
v_call: TRBV7-8

cdr3_nt: TGTGCCAGCAGCTTAGTGTCCAGAGGTTTGACTGAAGCTTTCTTT
cdr3_aa: CASSLVSRGLTEAFF
clone_size: NA
d_call: NA
j_call: TRBJ1-1
v_call: TRBV7-9

cdr3_nt: TGTGCCAGCAGCCCGGAGACGGGGAACACTGAAGCTTTCTTT
cdr3_aa: CASSPETGNTEAFF
clone_size: NA
d_call: NA
j_call: TRBJ1-1
v_call: TRBV7-9

cdr3_nt: TGTGCCAGCAGCTTTGAGGCCCGAGGGACAAATTCACCCCTCCACTTT
cdr3_aa: CASSFEARGTNSPLHF
clone_size: NA
d_call: NA
j_call: TRBJ1-6
v_call: TRBV7-2

cdr3_nt: TGCGCCAGCAGCGGTGGGACAGTCTATGGCTACACCTTC
cdr3_aa: CASSGGTVYGYTF
clone_size: few
d_call: TRBD1
j_call: TRBJ1-2
v_call: TRBV10-1

cdr3_nt: TGTGCCAGCAGTCCCTTCGGGGGGGGCGATGGCTACACCTTC
cdr3_aa: CASSPFGGGDGYTF
clone_size: NA
d_call: NA
j_call: TRBJ1-2
v_call: TRBV27

cdr3_nt: TGTGCCATCAGAACTAGCGGGGGTGACTACGAGCAGTACTTC
cdr3_aa: CAIRTSGGDYEQYF
clone_size: NA
d_call: TRBD2
j_call: TRBJ2-7
v_call: TRBV10-3

cdr3_nt: TGTGCCAGCAGCGTGGCCGGGGCTAGCGGGGTCAATGAGCAGTTCTTC
cdr3_aa: CASSVAGASGVNEQFF
clone_size: NA
d_call: TRBD2
j_call: TRBJ2-1
v_call: TRBV9

cdr3_nt: TGCGCCAGCAGCTTTTACAGGGGGGCCTACGAGCAGTACTTC
cdr3_aa: CASSFYRGAYEQYF
clone_size: once
d_call: TRBD1
j_call: TRBJ2-7
v_call: TRBV5-1

cdr3_nt: TGTGCCACCAGCAGAGGACAGCACGACATCCGCCAAGAGACCCAGTACTTC
cdr3_aa: CATSRGQHDIRQETQYF
clone_size: NA
d_call: NA
j_call: TRBJ2-5
v_call: TRBV15

cdr3_nt: TGTGCCAGCAGTCAGGGACGGCGGACTGAAGCTTTCTTT
cdr3_aa: CASSQGRRTEAFF
clone_size: NA
d_call: NA
j_call: TRBJ1-1
v_call: TRBV6-6

cdr3_nt: TGCGCCAGCAGCCCCGAGGGGGGAGGAATGGCTGAAAAACTGTTTTTT
cdr3_aa: CASSPEGGGMAEKLFF
clone_size: few
d_call: NA
j_call: TRBJ1-4
v_call: TRBV5-1

cdr3_nt: TGTGCCAGCAGTGTGGAGGGGGCGCAGTATTTT
cdr3_aa: CASSVEGAQYF
clone_size: NA
d_call: NA
j_call: TRBJ2-3
v_call: TRBV2

cdr3_nt: TGTGCCAGCAGGGGGGAAAATCAGCCCCAGCATTTT
cdr3_aa: CASRGENQPQHF
clone_size: NA
d_call: NA
j_call: TRBJ1-5
v_call: TRBV28

cdr3_nt: TGCGCCAGCAAGGGGGAACGCTACGAGCAGTACTTC
cdr3_aa: CASKGERYEQYF
clone_size: many
d_call: NA
j_call: TRBJ2-7
v_call: TRBV5-1

cdr3_nt: TGTGCCAGCAGTGACTCGGGGGGATATGGCTACACCTTC
cdr3_aa: CASSDSGGYGYTF
clone_size: NA
d_call: NA
j_call: TRBJ1-2
v_call: TRBV6-4

cdr3_nt: TGTGCCAGCAGCCCGGGTGGTAGCGGGAGAATCGAGCAGTACTTC
cdr3_aa: CASSPGGSGRIEQYF
clone_size: once
d_call: TRBD2
j_call: TRBJ2-7
v_call: TRBV9

cdr3_nt: TGTGCCAGCAGTAAAAACAGGGGGGAAAGCACAGATACGCAGTATTTT
cdr3_aa: CASSKNRGESTDTQYF
clone_size: NA
d_call: TRBD1
j_call: TRBJ2-3
v_call: TRBV6-2/TRBV6-3

cdr3_nt: TGTGCCAGCACCCAGCGGGAGGGCCGAACCGGGGAGCTGTTTTTT
cdr3_aa: CASTQREGRTGELFF
clone_size: NA
d_call: TRBD2
j_call: TRBJ2-2
v_call: TRBV7-9

cdr3_nt: TGTGCCAGTAGTGAAACGACGGGGACAGGGGCTGGAAACACCATATATTTT
cdr3_aa: CASSETTGTGAGNTIYF
clone_size: few
d_call: TRBD1
j_call: TRBJ1-3
v_call: TRBV19

cdr3_nt: TGTGCCAGCAGTCCACAGGCCAGCTCCTATAATTCACCCCTCCACTTT
cdr3_aa: CASSPQASSYNSPLHF
clone_size: NA
d_call: NA
j_call: TRBJ1-6
v_call: TRBV27

cdr3_nt: TGTGCCAGCAGCTTGAGGGAAAGTTTGGCAGATACGCAGTATTTT
cdr3_aa: CASSLRESLADTQYF
clone_size: NA
d_call: NA
j_call: TRBJ2-3
v_call: TRBV5-5

cdr3_nt: TGTGCCAGCAGCTCGCGACTGAAGAACACCGGGGAGCTGTTTTTT
cdr3_aa: CASSSRLKNTGELFF
clone_size: few
d_call: NA
j_call: TRBJ2-2
v_call: TRBV7-9

cdr3_nt: TGTGCCAGCAGCTTAAGACGGCTCCAAGAGACCCAGTACTTC
cdr3_aa: CASSLRRLQETQYF
clone_size: once
d_call: NA
j_call: TRBJ2-5
v_call: TRBV5-8

cdr3_nt: TGTGCCTTGGCGCCTTCCATGAACACTGAAGCTTTCTTT
cdr3_aa: CALAPSMNTEAFF
clone_size: once
d_call: NA
j_call: TRBJ1-1
v_call: TRBV30

cdr3_nt: TGTGCCAGCAGCTTACTGGGGCAGGACACGCAGTATTTT
cdr3_aa: CASSLLGQDTQYF
clone_size: NA
d_call: NA
j_call: TRBJ2-3
v_call: TRBV7-3

cdr3_nt: TGTGCCAGCAGCTTGGGAGTGGGACTAGCGGGGGGGAGCGGGTTCAATGAGCAGTTCTTC
cdr3_aa: CASSLGVGLAGGSGFNEQFF
clone_size: NA
d_call: TRBD2
j_call: TRBJ2-1
v_call: TRBV5-8

cdr3_nt: TGTGCCAGCAGCTTATTCGGAAGGGATCAGCCCCAGCATTTT
cdr3_aa: CASSLFGRDQPQHF
clone_size: NA
d_call: NA
j_call: TRBJ1-5
v_call: TRBV7-9

cdr3_nt: TGTGCCAGCAGTGACAGGGCCAACACTGAAGCTTTCTTT
cdr3_aa: CASSDRANTEAFF
clone_size: NA
d_call: NA
j_call: TRBJ1-1
v_call: TRBV6-4

cdr3_nt: TGTGCCAGTACCTCGGCAGGGCTAGGAGAGACCCAGTACTTC
cdr3_aa: CASTSAGLGETQYF
clone_size: NA
d_call: NA
j_call: TRBJ2-5
v_call: TRBV28

cdr3_nt: TGCGCCAGCAGGTCCAATACTCGACCGCCCCCGGAAAAACTGTTTTTT
cdr3_aa: CASRSNTRPPPEKLFF
clone_size: few
d_call: NA
j_call: TRBJ1-4
v_call: TRBV4-1

cdr3_nt: TGTGCCAGCTCACCTTCAACTAGCGGGAGCGCCTACGAGCAGTACTTC
cdr3_aa: CASSPSTSGSAYEQYF
clone_size: NA
d_call: TRBD2
j_call: TRBJ2-7
v_call: TRBV18

cdr3_nt: TGTGCCAGCAGCTTGCCCCAAGCCGGCAATGAGCAGTTCTTC
cdr3_aa: CASSLPQAGNEQFF
clone_size: NA
d_call: NA
j_call: TRBJ2-1
v_call: TRBV5-6